The 27 T cell receptor beta chains presented below share a single source sample, sequenced in a study of blood T cells in healthy people across ages. With a J-beta primer mix and a sample-barcoded 5' primer, a second PCR ran about 7 to 12 cycles. One entry per CDR3 protein, called by TCRdb with MiXCR from the 5' RACE reads. The table records about 1 million distinct CDR3 sequences, about 23% of them present only once. The sample was also linked to a second study, of T cells of mothers and their children.

The sample comprised blood. The receptors come from a girl aged 2-10 years in good health.

This clonotype came up a few times. The V and J genes are TRBV29-1 and TRBJ1-2; TRBD1 matches at 9 bases. Trimming at V came to 7 bases and at J to 6 bases, leaving 6 bases not matched to a gene. The CDR3 is 12 residues long. In germline, CDR1 is SQVTM, CDR2 ANQGSEA. In DNA form, the CDR3 reads TGCAGCGCCGGGGACAGGGCTGATGGCTACACCTTC. It specifies CSAGDRADGYTF.

This clonotype was recorded many times. This chain uses TRBV9 with TRBJ1-2, with 8 bases fitting TRBD1. The J segment lost 4 bases and the V segment lost 0 bases, leaving 8 bases of the junction unmatched. CDR3 length: 16 amino acids. From germline, CDR1 is SGDLS and CDR2 YYNGEE. DNA of the CDR3: TGTGCCAGCAGCGTAGGAGGACAGGGTGGAGGCTATGGCTACACCTTC. Translating it yields CASSVGGQGGGYGYTF.

The chain uses TRBV7-9 and TRBJ2-2; no reliable D call. Germline V gene data show CDR1 as SEHNR and CDR2 as FQNEAQ (reference sequence). The V and J ends lost 4 bases and 5 bases respectively, with 8 bases between them. This CDR3 is 13 amino acids long. In DNA form, the CDR3 reads TGTGCCAGCAGCTCGGGTAGGACCGGGGAGCTGTTTTTT. Residues: CASSSGRTGELFF. Together with reference TRBV7-9 and TRBJ2-2, the CDR3 gives the full variable domain: DTGVSQNPRHKITKRGQNVTFRCDPISEHNRLYWYRQTLGQGPEFLTYFQNEAQLEKSRLLSDRFSAERPKGSFSTLEIQRTEQGDSAMYLCASSSGRTGELFFGEGSRLTVL.

This chain links TRBV18 with TRBJ2-5; the match to TRBD1 covers 9 bases. The J call is doubtful: the DNA matches TRBJ2-7 better. CDR3 size: 15 residues. Germline values: CDR1 KGHSH, CDR2 LQKENI. The CDR3 DNA is TGTGCCAGCTCATCAAGGACAGGGGAATCCTACGAGCAGTACTTC. Translated: CASSSRTGESYEQYF.

This rearrangement joins TRBV29-1 to TRBJ2-1; D may be TRBD1 or TRBD2 (6 bases each). Per germline, CDR1 SQVTM and CDR2 ANQGSEA. Between the trimmed V and J ends, which lost 0 bases and 0 bases, there was a span of 12 bases. This CDR3 comprises 16 residues. The CDR3 region is CSVEDLRGPSYNEQFF. The CDR3 bases are TGCAGCGTTGAAGATCTTCGGGGGCCCTCCTACAATGAGCAGTTCTTC.

The chain employs TRBV28 and TRBJ1-6; no reliable D call. The CDR3 covers 15 residues. V gave up 7 bases and J gave up 6 bases, with 16 bases separating them. CDR1 and CDR2 (germline): MDHEN, SYDVKM. CDR3 region: CASTPFQVRNSPLHF. CDR3 bases: TGTGCCAGCACGCCCTTCCAGGTCCGTAATTCACCCCTCCACTTT.

The chain employs TRBV12-3 or TRBV12-4 and TRBJ2-5; 11 bases are shared with TRBD2. V was clipped by 3 bases and J by 4 bases; unmatched bases: 7. CDR3 length equals 16 residues. The CDR3 loop reads CASSFLTSGRGETQYF. CDR3 in DNA: TGTGCCAGCAGTTTTCTCACTAGCGGGAGAGGAGAGACCCAGTACTTC.

The chain has TRBV6-5 and TRBJ2-1, with D possibly being TRBD1 or TRBD2 (6 bases each). TRBJ2-5 explains the end of the DNA better; the J call may be wrong. This CDR3 has 15 residues. The V gene's germline CDR1 is MNHEY and CDR2 SVGAGI. This chain's CDR3 is CASTLRGVDEETQYF. For the CDR3, the DNA is TGTGCCAGCACCCTAAGGGGGGTGGACGAAGAGACCCAGTACTTC.

This clonotype was picked up a small number of times. The J gene is TRBJ2-4, the V gene TRBV18; 7 bases are a match to TRBD1. From germline, CDR1 is KGHSH and CDR2 LQKENI. V was clipped by 6 bases and J by 8 bases; unmatched bases: 7. CDR3 size: 13 residues. The DNA of the CDR3 is TGTGCCAGCTCTACAGGGGAAGGAGACATTCAGTACTTC. Translating it yields CASSTGEGDIQYF.

The chain carries TRBV7-9 and TRBJ2-7, with 7 bases fitting TRBD1. V lost 4 bases and J lost 0; bases outside the gene matches: 3. Germline loops: CDR1 SEHNR, CDR2 FQNEAQ (reference sequence). The CDR3 extends over 14 amino acids. CDR3: CASSYTGVSYEQYF. In nucleotides, the CDR3 is TGTGCCAGCAGCTATACAGGGGTCTCCTACGAGCAGTACTTC.

The J gene is TRBJ2-7, the V gene TRBV28, with D perhaps matching TRBD1 (6 bases). There are 15 residues in the CDR3. V was pared by 1 base and J by 3 bases, with 13 bases between. Germline assignment: CDR1 MDHEN and CDR2 SYDVKM. This chain's CDR3 is CASSLSGTPHYEQYF. As DNA, the CDR3 is TGTGCCAGCAGTTTATCCGGGACACCTCACTACGAGCAGTACTTC.

The rearrangement joins TRBV7-2 to TRBJ2-5, with 7 bases that match TRBD2. Losses at the gene ends were 5 bases for V and 2 bases for J; bases not matched to a gene: 11. Germline assignment: CDR1 SGHTA and CDR2 FQGNSA. The CDR3 spans 16 residues. The CDR3 DNA follows: TGTGCCAGCAGCCTCACGGTGGGAGGGCCGCAAGAGACCCAGTACTTC. It is translated as CASSLTVGGPQETQYF.

V usage is TRBV5-5 and J usage is TRBJ1-5, with a weak D call TRBD1 (5 bases). The V gene's germline CDR1 is SGHKS and CDR2 YYEKEE (reference sequence). Trimming removed 4 bases from V and 4 bases from J, with 15 bases in between. The CDR3 spans 15 residues. CDR3 bases: TGTGCCAGCAGCCGTGGGGGATCGGGGAATCAGCCCCAGCATTTT. Translated: CASSRGGSGNQPQHF.

About this clonotype: A read error may account for a junction end that differs from germline. The chain is built from TRBV7-9 and TRBJ2-2, with D perhaps matching TRBD1 (8 bases). This CDR3 is 15 amino acids long. Germline V gene data show CDR1 as SEHNR and CDR2 as FQNEAQ (reference sequence). The CDR3 bases are TGTGCCAGCAGCTTACGCAGGGGGCGAAGCGGGGAGCCGTTTTTT. It translates to CASSLRRGRSGEPFF.

The rearrangement links TRBV4-1 to TRBJ2-7; 10 nucleotides agree with TRBD1. From germline, CDR1 is MGHRA and CDR2 YSYEKL. The ends lost 1 base at V and 9 bases at J; junction bases unmatched: 3. The CDR3 runs 13 residues. The CDR3 protein is CASSQVGTGVQYF. As DNA, the CDR3 is TGCGCCAGCAGCCAAGTAGGGACAGGGGTGCAGTACTTC.

V is TRBV20-1 and J is TRBJ2-5, with 7 bases lining up with TRBD2. The CDR3 contains 14 residues. Germline V gene sequence: CDR1 DFQATT, CDR2 SNEGSKA (reference sequence). V shed 5 bases and J 3 bases; nucleotides not matched to a gene: 9. The CDR3 DNA follows: TGCAGTGCTCGGACTAGAAGCGGTGAAGAGACCCAGTACTTC. Translation: CSARTRSGEETQYF.

This clonotype appeared once. The chain couples TRBV7-2 to TRBJ1-3; possible D gene TRBD1, 5 bases. This CDR3 comprises 16 residues. The germline V gene encodes CDR1 SGHTA and CDR2 FQGNSA. Trimming left V 3 bases short and J 1 base short, with 13 bases between. The CDR3 nucleotides are TGTGCCAGCAGCTTGACCGGGACGCTATCTGGAAACACCATATATTTT. This encodes CASSLTGTLSGNTIYF.

This clonotype occurred a few times. The CDR3 loop is CASSATGNQETQYF. CDR3 nucleotides: TGTGCCAGCAGTGCGACAGGGAACCAAGAGACCCAGTACTTC. The V call is TRBV6-2 or TRBV6-3, the J call TRBJ2-5, with 7 bases identical to TRBD1. The CDR3 contains 14 residues. Germline trimming cut 5 bases from V and 0 bases from J; bases unmatched to any gene: 3. The V gene's germline CDR1 is MNHEY and CDR2 SVGEGT.

J is TRBJ2-1 and V is TRBV11-1, with D possibly TRBD1 on 6 matching bases. Near its end, the DNA agrees better with TRBJ2-7, so the J call may be wrong. Germline V gene data show CDR1 as SGHAT and CDR2 as FQDESV (reference sequence). The length of the CDR3 is 15 residues. The CDR3 sequence: CASSQGRGLSYEQYF. The CDR3 DNA sequence: TGTGCCAGCAGTCAGGGGAGAGGCCTCTCCTACGAGCAGTACTTC.

The chain carries TRBV28 and TRBJ1-6; 8 nucleotides line up with TRBD1. The germline V gene encodes CDR1 MDHEN and CDR2 SYDVKM. V lost 6 bases to trimming and J lost 5 bases; unmatched junction nucleotides: 3. This CDR3 contains 14 residues. The CDR3 loop is CASSRTGNNSPLHF. For the CDR3, the DNA is TGTGCCAGCAGCCGGACAGGGAATAATTCACCCCTCCACTTT.

This clonotype occurred a few times. The chain combines TRBV29-1 with TRBJ1-4; a possible D gene is TRBD1 (5 bases). There are 14 residues in the CDR3. Germline CDR1 is SQVTM and CDR2 is ANQGSEA. Trimming pared 6 bases from V and 8 bases from J, leaving 19 bases between. CDR3 bases: TGCAGCGTCGAGGGTCCCTTGGAGGGGGAAAAACTGTTTTTT. This encodes CSVEGPLEGEKLFF.

This clonotype was counted between two and nine times. The chain recombines TRBV7-9 with TRBJ2-6; 9 bases align to TRBD2. CDR1 is SEHNR and CDR2 is FQNEAQ in the germline V gene (reference sequence). The CDR3 extends over 18 amino acids. With 5 bases clipped from V and 2 bases from J, the junction kept 10 bases outside the gene matches. As DNA, the CDR3 is TGTGCCAGCAGCCCTCGCCTAGCGGGGTTAGCTGGGGCCAACGTCCTGACTTTC. Residues: CASSPRLAGLAGANVLTF.

The gene calls are TRBV20-1 and TRBJ2-3; possible D gene TRBD2, 7 bases. V was trimmed by 7 bases and J by 1 base, leaving 21 bases between them. Germline CDR1 is DFQATT and CDR2 is SNEGSKA (reference sequence). The CDR3 is 16 amino acids. The CDR3 loop reads CSVSSRGRGGTDTQYF. CDR3 in DNA: TGCAGTGTTTCTTCGCGGGGGCGAGGGGGCACAGATACGCAGTATTTT.

The chain has TRBV3-1 and TRBJ2-4; D is unclear. CDR3 length equals 13 residues. Germline assignment: CDR1 LGHDT and CDR2 YNNKEL (reference sequence). CDR3 sequence: CATPRRAKNIQYF. For the CDR3, the DNA is TGTGCTACACCTCGTAGGGCCAAAAACATTCAGTACTTC.

This clonotype was found a few times. The rearrangement joins TRBV5-4 to TRBJ2-7; 12 bases align to TRBD2. Germline V gene sequence: CDR1 SGHNT, CDR2 YYREEE (reference sequence). V shed 4 bases, J shed 2 bases, and the junction held 13 bases outside the gene matches. The CDR3 contains 18 residues. CDR3 region: CASSRDPTSGGTPYEQYF. The CDR3 coding sequence is TGTGCCAGCAGCCGGGACCCGACTAGCGGGGGAACGCCCTACGAGCAGTACTTC.

This chain uses TRBV29-1 with TRBJ2-1, with 9 bases fitting TRBD2. Germline V gene data show CDR1 as SQVTM and CDR2 as ANQGSEA. Trimming at V came to 4 bases and at J to 4 bases, leaving 5 bases not matched to a gene. The CDR3 covers 14 residues. The CDR3 bases are TGCAGCGTTGCCAGCGGGGGGATATACAATGAGCAGTTCTTC. Its translation: CSVASGGIYNEQFF.

The gene calls are TRBV12-3 or TRBV12-4 and TRBJ2-3, with no clear D. Trimming stripped 8 bases from V and 1 base from J, with 7 bases between. The CDR3 consists of 12 residues. CDR3 nucleotides: TGTGCCAGCCAAAGCGGCACAGATACGCAGTATTTT. Translation gives CASQSGTDTQYF.